Presented here are 19 T cell receptor beta chains from one specimen sequenced in a study of vaccination and CD4 T cells after COVID-19. TCRdb used MiXCR to reprocess the PCR reads, holding one entry per CDR3 protein. The data show around 20,000 distinct CDR3 sequences, with under 60% seen just once and over 0.75% held by the top ten. The specimen was CD4+ T cells from blood, collected before SARS-CoV-2 vaccination. The receptors originated from a human donor who had recovered from COVID-19.

This chain joins TRBV7-9 and TRBJ2-5; 7 bases line up with TRBD2. Germline values: CDR1 SEHNR, CDR2 FQNEAQ (reference sequence). The CDR3 consists of 15 residues. Germline trimming cut 5 bases from V and 5 bases from J; bases unmatched to any gene: 11. The CDR3 DNA is TGTGCCAGCAGCCCCTCACTGGGGGGGGACGAGACCCAGTACTTC. Protein sequence: CASSPSLGGDETQYF.

This sequence joins TRBV5-4 and TRBJ1-2; 8 bases are shared with TRBD1. Germline V gives CDR1 SGHNT, CDR2 YYREEE (reference sequence). The J segment lost 7 bases and the V segment lost 6 bases, leaving 11 bases of the junction unmatched. The CDR3 sequence is 14 residues long. CDR3 in amino acids: CASTLGTGLSGYTF. For the CDR3, the DNA is TGTGCCAGCACCCTCGGGACAGGTCTCTCTGGCTACACCTTC. Based on the CDR3 plus reference TRBV5-4 and TRBJ1-2, the full variable domain is ETGVTQSPTHLIKTRGQQVTLRCSSQSGHNTVSWYQQALGQGPQFIFQYYREEENGRGNFPPRFSGLQFPNYSSELNVNALELDDSALYLCASTLGTGLSGYTFGSGTRLTVV.

This rearrangement joins TRBV20-1 to TRBJ2-1, with 8 nucleotides matching TRBD2. This CDR3 spans 15 amino acids. Trimming at V came to 3 bases and at J to 0 bases, leaving 4 bases not matched to a gene. Germline V gene sequence: CDR1 DFQATT, CDR2 SNEGSKA (reference sequence). The CDR3 is CSASIGTSSYNEQFF. The CDR3 region has the DNA TGCAGTGCTAGTATTGGGACTAGCTCCTACAATGAGCAGTTCTTC.

This clonotype was seen a handful of times. The chain is built from TRBV27 and TRBJ2-5, with 7 bases identical to TRBD2. The CDR3 spans 17 residues. CDR1 and CDR2 (germline): MNHEY, SMNVEV (reference sequence). The junction had 17 bases not matched to a gene; V was cut back by 5 bases and J by 5 bases. The CDR3 nucleotides are TGTGCCAGCAGTCTGGTCCCGGAGGGGAGGGCCGGGGAGACCCAGTACTTC. This sequence encodes CASSLVPEGRAGETQYF.

This clonotype was detected only a few times. This chain joins TRBV6-1 and TRBJ1-5; D remains unclear. Germline CDR1 is MNHNS and CDR2 is SASEGT. Trimming left V 3 bases short and J 3 bases short, with 6 bases between. The CDR3 is 13 amino acids. The CDR3 coding sequence is TGTGCCAGCAGTGACGAGGTCAATCAGCCCCAGCATTTT. It translates to CASSDEVNQPQHF.

The chain is built from TRBV19 and TRBJ2-5, with D unclear. Germline assignment: CDR1 LNHDA and CDR2 SQIVND (reference sequence). V gave up 1 base and J gave up 3 bases, with 6 bases separating them. This CDR3 has 13 amino acids. CDR3 sequence: CASSIVGKETQYF. The DNA of the CDR3 is TGTGCCAGTAGTATAGTGGGAAAAGAGACCCAGTACTTC.

The chain is built from TRBV27 and TRBJ1-1, with D perhaps TRBD1 (5 bases). The CDR3 runs to 11 residues. CDR1 is MNHEY and CDR2 is SMNVEV in the germline V gene (reference sequence). Trimming removed 6 bases at V and 4 bases at J, with 6 bases between. Written as DNA, the CDR3 is TGTGCCAGCAGGGGGCTCACTGAAGCTTTCTTT. Translating it yields CASRGLTEAFF.

The V and J genes are TRBV20-1 and TRBJ1-5, with a possible D match to TRBD1 (6 bases). The CDR3 loop spans 16 amino acids. CDR1 is DFQATT and CDR2 is SNEGSKA in the germline V gene (reference sequence). Trimming cost V 5 bases and J 0 bases, with 17 bases left between them. Here the CDR3 reads CSAGTAGGYSNQPQHF. The CDR3 region has the DNA TGCAGTGCTGGAACGGCGGGGGGCTATAGCAATCAGCCCCAGCATTTT.

This chain links TRBV10-3 with TRBJ2-2; D tentatively reads TRBD1 or TRBD2 (5 bases each). CDR1 and CDR2 from the germline V gene are ENHRY and SYGVKD. Trimming left V 4 bases short and J 5 bases short, with 8 bases between. This CDR3 has 13 residues. The CDR3 nucleotides are TGTGCCATCAGTGTGGGGACGACCGGGGAGCTGTTTTTT. It specifies CAISVGTTGELFF.

V usage is TRBV25-1 and J usage is TRBJ2-1; D call uncertain. CDR1 MGHDK and CDR2 SYGVNS come from the germline V gene. This CDR3 spans 16 amino acids. Trimming removed 3 bases at V and 1 base at J, with 13 bases between. The CDR3 is CASSDRQAESYNEQFF. DNA of the CDR3: TGTGCCAGCAGTGATAGGCAGGCGGAATCCTACAATGAGCAGTTCTTC.

This chain connects TRBV7-9 to TRBJ1-5, with 7 bases identical to TRBD1. The V gene's germline CDR1 is SEHNR and CDR2 FQNEAQ (reference sequence). The J segment lost 9 bases and the V segment lost 4 bases, leaving 9 bases of the junction unmatched. CDR3 size: 14 residues. Written as DNA, the CDR3 is TGTGCCAGCAGCTCTGGACAGGCCCCATTGCCCCAGCATTTT. This encodes CASSSGQAPLPQHF.

The chain is built from TRBV28 and TRBJ2-7; TRBD2 agrees at 9 bases. The CDR3 runs to 13 residues. Germline V lookup: CDR1 MDHEN, CDR2 SYDVKM. V dropped 7 bases and J dropped 6; count of bases not matched to a gene: 7. This chain's CDR3 is CASKFSGSLEQYF. DNA of the CDR3: TGTGCCAGCAAGTTTAGCGGGAGTCTCGAGCAGTACTTC.

This clonotype has only a few counts. V gene TRBV6-1 combines with J gene TRBJ1-1; 12 positions match TRBD1. The CDR3 runs 17 residues. Per the germline V gene, CDR1 is MNHNS and CDR2 is SASEGT. Trimming at V came to 3 bases and at J to 0 bases, leaving 5 bases not matched to a gene. The CDR3 DNA follows: TGTGCCAGCAGTGAGGGACAGGGGGCACCCATGAACACTGAAGCTTTCTTT. This encodes CASSEGQGAPMNTEAFF.

This clonotype was seen once. The gene calls are TRBV21-1 and TRBJ2-2; TRBD2 is the table's D call, not checked against the DNA. TRBV21-1 has pseudogene status. The CDR3 consists of 19 residues. CDR3 sequence: CASSAGIRGLAGNTGELFF. Here the CDR3 DNA reads TGTGCCAGCAGCGCCGGAATCAGAGGACTAGCGGGTAACACCGGGGAGCTGTTTTTT.

The chain links TRBV7-3 to TRBJ2-3, with a possible D match to TRBD2 (5 bases). V was clipped by 2 bases and J by 4 bases, with 7 bases between them. The germline gives CDR1 SGHTA, CDR2 FQGTGA. The CDR3 extends over 13 amino acids. DNA for the CDR3: TGTGCCAGCAGCTTACTTAGCGCAGATACGCAGTATTTT. Translating it yields CASSLLSADTQYF. Complete variable domain (other parts from reference TRBV7-3 and TRBJ2-3): GAGVSQTPSNKVTEKGKYVELRCDPISGHTALYWYRQSLGQGPEFLIYFQGTGAADDSGLPNDRFFAVRPEGSVSTLKIQRTERGDSAVYLCASSLLSADTQYFGPGTRLTVL.

The genes are TRBV12-5 and TRBJ2-3, with D unresolved. This CDR3 comprises 13 residues. The germline V gene has CDR1 LGHNT and CDR2 FRNRAP. The germline V and J ends were trimmed by 6 bases and 5 bases, with 12 bases remaining between them. In DNA form, the CDR3 reads TGTGCTAGTGGCCGGACCCCCGGAGATACGCAGTATTTT. It specifies CASGRTPGDTQYF.

This chain joins TRBV6-2 or TRBV6-3 and TRBJ1-3; D gene unclear. The V and J ends lost 2 bases and 4 bases respectively, with 12 bases between them. The CDR3 runs 15 residues. Per germline, CDR1 MNHEY and CDR2 SVGEGT. The CDR3 loop is CASSYVGGGGNTIYF. The DNA of the CDR3 is TGTGCCAGCAGTTACGTCGGCGGAGGGGGAAACACCATATATTTT.

The chain couples TRBV20-1 to TRBJ2-3, with a possible D match to TRBD2 (6 bases). Germline V gives CDR1 DFQATT, CDR2 SNEGSKA (reference sequence). The CDR3 extends over 16 amino acids. V was pared by 0 bases and J by 2 bases, with 15 bases between. CDR3 region: CSARDRASDYTDTQYF. The CDR3 DNA follows: TGCAGTGCTAGAGATCGGGCTAGCGACTACACAGATACGCAGTATTTT.

The rearrangement uses TRBV7-3 and TRBJ2-7, with D possibly matching TRBD1 (6 bases). The germline V gene has CDR1 SGHTA and CDR2 FQGTGA. This CDR3 is 15 amino acids long. Trimming took 2 bases from V and 9 from J, leaving 20 bases between them. CDR3 residues: CASSLDRAGAVAQYF. The CDR3 coding sequence is TGTGCCAGCAGCTTAGATCGGGCAGGGGCCGTCGCGCAGTACTTC.